This T cell receptor (beta chain) appears in the sequencing data of a study of CD8+CD57+ T cells in acquired aplastic anemia. The study's findings and limits: When set against total CD4+ and CD8+ pools, CD8+CD57+ cells in patients had lower diversity. Patients and controls shared 25 to 35 CD8+ CDR3 sequences, which appeared highly expressed in patients and within their immunodominant clones.

Profiling of TCR beta VDJ combinations and CDR3 sequences used genomic DNA as template. MiXCR, run by TCRdb on the reads, gives a single entry per CDR3 protein. The top ten hold about 87% of the sample, which has approximately 21,000 distinct CDR3 sequences, roughly 40% seen once. There are a few counts of this clonotype. No antigen is known for it. At one of its ends the junction is not consistent with the germline gene, which may arise from a read error. Patients chosen for sequencing had shown CD8+CD57+ cell expansion by flow cytometry. Every patient was diagnosed with severe acquired aplastic anemia. The sequenced material came from CD8+CD57+ T cells sorted from PBMCs. Subset given: bead-enriched CD8+CD57+ effector memory T cells from SAA patients. This clonotype originated in a human donor with aplastic anemia.

CDR3: CASSPRADTGELFF. As DNA, the CDR3 is TGTGCTAGCAGCCCACGGGCGGACACCGGGGAGCTGTTTTTT. This rearrangement joins TRBV7-7 to TRBJ2-2, with D hard to call. CDR1 is SSHAT and CDR2 is FNYEAQ in the germline V gene (reference sequence). This CDR3 is built from 14 residues.